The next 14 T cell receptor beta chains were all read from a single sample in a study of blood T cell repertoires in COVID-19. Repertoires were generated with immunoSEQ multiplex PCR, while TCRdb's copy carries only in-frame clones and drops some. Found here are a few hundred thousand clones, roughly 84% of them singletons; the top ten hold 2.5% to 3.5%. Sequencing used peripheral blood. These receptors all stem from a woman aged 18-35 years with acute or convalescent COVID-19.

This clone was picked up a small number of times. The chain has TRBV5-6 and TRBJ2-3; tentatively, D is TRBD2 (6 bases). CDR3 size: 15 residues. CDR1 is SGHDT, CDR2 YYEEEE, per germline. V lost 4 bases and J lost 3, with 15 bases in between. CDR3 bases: TGTGCCAGCAGCCCGGGGGTTACACGAACAGATACGCAGTATTTT. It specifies CASSPGVTRTDTQYF.

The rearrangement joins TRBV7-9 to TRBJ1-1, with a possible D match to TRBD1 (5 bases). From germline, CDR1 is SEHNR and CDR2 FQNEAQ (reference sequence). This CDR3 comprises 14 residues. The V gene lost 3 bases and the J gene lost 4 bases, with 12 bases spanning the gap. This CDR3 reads CASSFSGHVTEAFF. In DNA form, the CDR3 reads TGTGCCAGCAGCTTTAGTGGACACGTCACTGAAGCTTTCTTT.

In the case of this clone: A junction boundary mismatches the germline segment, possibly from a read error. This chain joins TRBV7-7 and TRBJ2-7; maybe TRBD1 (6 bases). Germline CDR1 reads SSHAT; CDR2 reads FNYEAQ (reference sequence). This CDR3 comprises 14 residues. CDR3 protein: CASKKRDTPYEQYF. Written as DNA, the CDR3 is TGTGCTAGCAAAAAACGGGACACTCCCTACGAGCAGTACTTC.

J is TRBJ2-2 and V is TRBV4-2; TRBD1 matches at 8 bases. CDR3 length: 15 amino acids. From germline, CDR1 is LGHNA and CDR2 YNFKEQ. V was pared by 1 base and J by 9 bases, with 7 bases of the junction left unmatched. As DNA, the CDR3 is TGTGCCAGCAGCCAAGGAGGGACAGGAGATAGGGAGCTGTTTTTT. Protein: CASSQGGTGDRELFF.

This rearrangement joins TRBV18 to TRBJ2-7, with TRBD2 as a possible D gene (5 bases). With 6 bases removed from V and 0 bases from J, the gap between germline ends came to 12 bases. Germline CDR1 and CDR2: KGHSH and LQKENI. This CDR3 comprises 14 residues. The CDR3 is CASSTAGSSYEQYF. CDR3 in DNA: TGTGCCAGCTCCACGGCGGGTTCCTCCTACGAGCAGTACTTC. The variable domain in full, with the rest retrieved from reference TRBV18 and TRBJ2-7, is NAGVMQNPRHLVRRRGQEARLRCSPMKGHSHVYWYRQLPEEGLKFMVYLQKENIIDESGMPKERFSAEFPKEGPSILRIQQVVRGDSAAYFCASSTAGSSYEQYFGPGTRLTVT.

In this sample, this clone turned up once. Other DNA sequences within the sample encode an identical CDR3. This chain's CDR3 is CASSLGQGGQPQHF. CDR3 nucleotide sequence: TGTGCCAGCAGCCTGGGACAGGGTGGTCAGCCCCAGCATTTT. The J gene is TRBJ1-5, the V gene TRBV5-6; TRBD1 agrees at 9 bases. The CDR3 covers 14 residues. The V gene's germline CDR1 is SGHDT and CDR2 YYEEEE. The V and J ends lost 4 bases and 6 bases, in that order; junction bases with no gene match: 5.

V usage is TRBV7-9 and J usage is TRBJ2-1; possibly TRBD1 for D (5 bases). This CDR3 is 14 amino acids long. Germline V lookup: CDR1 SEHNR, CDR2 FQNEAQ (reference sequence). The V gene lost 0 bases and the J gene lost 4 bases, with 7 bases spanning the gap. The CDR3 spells CASSLANRYNEQFF. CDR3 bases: TGTGCCAGCAGCTTAGCTAACAGGTACAATGAGCAGTTCTTC.

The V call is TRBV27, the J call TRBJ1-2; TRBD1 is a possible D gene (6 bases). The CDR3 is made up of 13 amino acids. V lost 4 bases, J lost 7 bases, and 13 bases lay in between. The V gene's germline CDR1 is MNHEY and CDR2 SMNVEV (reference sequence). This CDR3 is CASSSLRTAGYTF. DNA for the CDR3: TGTGCCAGCAGTTCTTTGAGGACAGCTGGCTACACCTTC.

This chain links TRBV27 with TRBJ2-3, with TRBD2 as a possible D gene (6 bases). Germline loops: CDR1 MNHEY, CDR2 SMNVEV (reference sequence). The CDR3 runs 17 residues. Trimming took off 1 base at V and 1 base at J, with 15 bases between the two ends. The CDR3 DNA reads TGTGCCAGCAGTTTATTCGGGAGAGCATTTCGCACAGATACGCAGTATTTT. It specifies CASSLFGRAFRTDTQYF.

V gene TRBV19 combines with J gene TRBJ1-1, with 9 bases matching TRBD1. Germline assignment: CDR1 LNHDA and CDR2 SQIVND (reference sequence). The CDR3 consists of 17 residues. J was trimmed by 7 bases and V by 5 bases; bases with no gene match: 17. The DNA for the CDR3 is TGTGCCAGTAGTCCAACCCGCGGGGGACAGGGACGAAATGAAGCTTTCTTT. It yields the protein CASSPTRGGQGRNEAFF.

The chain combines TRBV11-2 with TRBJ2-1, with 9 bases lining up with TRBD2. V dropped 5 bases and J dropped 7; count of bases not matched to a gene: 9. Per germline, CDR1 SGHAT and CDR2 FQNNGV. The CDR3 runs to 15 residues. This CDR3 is CASSLSSGTMNEQFF. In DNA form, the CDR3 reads TGTGCCAGCAGCCTTTCTAGCGGGACCATGAATGAGCAGTTCTTC.

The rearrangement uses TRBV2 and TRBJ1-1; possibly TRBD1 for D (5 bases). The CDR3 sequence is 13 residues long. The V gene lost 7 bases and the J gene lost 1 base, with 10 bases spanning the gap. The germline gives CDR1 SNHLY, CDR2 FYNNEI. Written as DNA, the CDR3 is TGTGCCAGCAATATAGACAGGAACACTGAAGCTTTCTTT. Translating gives CASNIDRNTEAFF.

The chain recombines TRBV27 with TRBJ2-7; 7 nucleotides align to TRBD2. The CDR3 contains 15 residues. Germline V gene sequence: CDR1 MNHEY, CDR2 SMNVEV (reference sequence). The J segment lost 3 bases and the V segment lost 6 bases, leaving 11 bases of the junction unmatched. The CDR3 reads CASSLLRGLHYEQYF. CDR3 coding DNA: TGTGCCAGCAGCTTGCTGCGGGGGTTGCACTACGAGCAGTACTTC.

CDR3 nucleotides: TGTGCCAGCAGCAGTAGCGGGAGGGCCAACTACGAGCAGTACTTC. Amino acids: CASSSSGRANYEQYF. The V call is TRBV6-5, the J call TRBJ2-7, with 11 bases identical to TRBD2. CDR1 and CDR2 from the germline V gene are MNHEY and SVGAGI. V lost 6 bases and J lost 3; bases outside the gene matches: 7. The CDR3 runs 15 residues.